Listed below are T cell receptor beta chains from one sample, sequenced in a study of early T cells in non-severe SARS-CoV-2 infection. In TCRdb, the 5' RACE reads were re-called with MiXCR into one record per CDR3 protein. The sample contains tens of thousands of distinct CDR3 sequences, around 15% of which appear only once. The sample consisted of whole blood. All receptors derive from an adult who was a healthcare worker with PCR-confirmed SARS-CoV-2 infection or an uninfected control (not recorded which). The CDR3 runs from the conserved cysteine through the conserved F or W. Each record gives: clone size, D gene, J gene, V gene, CDR3 DNA, CDR3 protein. A D gene is named only where the DNA matches it firmly. A clone size is listed for some rows: how often the clone was seen (once, few, many), or a class if it is expanded.

few	-	TRBJ1-5	TRBV20-1	TGCAGTGCGCTCAGGGGATTGGGGAGCAATCAGCCCCAGCATTTT	CSALRGLGSNQPQHF
-	TRBD1	TRBJ2-7	TRBV12-3/TRBV12-4	TGTGCCAGCAGTATGGGACAGGCCCCCTACGAGCAGTACTTC	CASSMGQAPYEQYF
-	TRBD2	TRBJ2-5	TRBV28	TGTGCCACCGGCGGGGGGGGAAACCAAGAGACCCAGTACTTC	CATGGGGNQETQYF
-	TRBD1	TRBJ1-1	TRBV9	TGTGCCAGCAGCAAAACAGGGGGCTACACTGAAGCTTTCTTT	CASSKTGGYTEAFF
-	-	TRBJ2-7	TRBV28	TGTGCCAGCAGGGTAGGAGGGGGCTACGAGCAGTACTTC	CASRVGGGYEQYF
-	-	TRBJ2-7	TRBV4-3	TGCGCCAGCAGCCAAGATAGGACAGCAGCCTACGAGCAGTACTTC	CASSQDRTAAYEQYF
-	TRBD1	TRBJ2-3	TRBV6-1	TGTGCCAGCAGTCCCAAGCTTTCGGGACAGGGGCACTCTCCTCACACAGATACGCAGTATTTT	CASSPKLSGQGHSPHTDTQYF
few	-	TRBJ1-6	TRBV6-2/TRBV6-3	TGTGCCAGCAGTTACGACACCTATAATTCACCCCTCCACTTT	CASSYDTYNSPLHF
few	-	TRBJ2-5	TRBV12-3/TRBV12-4	TGTGCCAGCAGTCCCGGGTGGACAGACGGGGGAGAGACCCAGTACTTC	CASSPGWTDGGETQYF
-	-	TRBJ2-7	TRBV27	TGTGCCAGCAGTTCCCAGGGCTACGAGCAGTACTTC	CASSSQGYEQYF